The 6 T cell receptor beta chains below all came from one sample that was sequenced in a study of blood T cells in healthy people across ages. Next came a second PCR, run for about 6 to 11 cycles, which used a sample-barcoded 5' primer along with a J-beta primer mix. Each CDR3 protein gets one entry after TCRdb re-called the 5' RACE reads with MiXCR. The table has hundreds of thousands of distinct CDR3 sequences, approximately 49% seen once; the top ten hold around a third. Input material: blood. The source is an older woman in good health.

This rearrangement joins TRBV4-1 to TRBJ2-4; possible D gene TRBD1, 6 bases. Between the trimmed V and J ends, which lost 1 base and 1 base, there was a span of 8 bases. Germline V CDR1 and CDR2: MGHRA, YSYEKL. The CDR3 length is 15 residues. For the CDR3, the DNA is TGCGCCAGCAGCCAAGCAGGGGCTGCCAAAAACATTCAGTACTTC. Translated, it gives CASSQAGAAKNIQYF.

This chain connects TRBV10-3 to TRBJ2-5, with D maybe TRBD2 (6 bases). The CDR3 has 14 residues. Germline V gene lookup returns CDR1 ENHRY and CDR2 SYGVKD. Trimming took 5 bases from V and 2 from J, leaving 12 bases between them. The CDR3 region is CAISTGRFQETQYF. CDR3 nucleotide sequence: TGTGCCATCAGTACTGGGAGGTTTCAAGAGACCCAGTACTTC.

The rearrangement links TRBV10-3 to TRBJ2-7; 9 nucleotides match TRBD2. V lost 7 bases, J lost 0 bases, and 4 bases stayed unmatched. CDR1 and CDR2 (germline): ENHRY, SYGVKD. The CDR3 has 14 amino acids. This chain's CDR3 is CAITSGGSSYEQYF. CDR3 nucleotide sequence: TGTGCCATCACGAGCGGGGGGAGCTCCTACGAGCAGTACTTC.

This clonotype was observed a handful of times. This chain joins TRBV7-2 and TRBJ2-3; D call uncertain. V lost 0 bases, J lost 2 bases, and 3 bases lay in between. The CDR3 has 13 amino acids. The germline V gene encodes CDR1 SGHTA and CDR2 FQGNSA. The CDR3 DNA reads as TGTGCCAGCAGCTTAGCGTACACAGATACGCAGTATTTT. Its translation: CASSLAYTDTQYF.

This clonotype appeared a few times. The V and J genes are TRBV6-5 and TRBJ2-7; 10 nucleotides match TRBD1. After removal of 6 bases from V and 2 bases from J, the junction contained 7 bases not matched to a gene. Germline V gives CDR1 MNHEY, CDR2 SVGAGI. This CDR3 comprises 15 residues. DNA for the CDR3: TGTGCCAGCAGACTCGGACAGGGGGGAGCCTACGAGCAGTACTTC. It codes for CASRLGQGGAYEQYF.

V is TRBV25-1 and J is TRBJ2-4; D tentatively reads TRBD1 or TRBD2 (5 bases each). The DNA end lines up better with TRBJ2-7; the J call may be wrong. The CDR3 is made up of 15 amino acids. CDR1 is MGHDK, CDR2 SYGVNS, per germline. The CDR3 DNA sequence: TGTGCCAGCAGTGAAGGGGAAGAGGGGTTCCGCGAGCAGTACTTC. Amino acid sequence: CASSEGEEGFREQYF.